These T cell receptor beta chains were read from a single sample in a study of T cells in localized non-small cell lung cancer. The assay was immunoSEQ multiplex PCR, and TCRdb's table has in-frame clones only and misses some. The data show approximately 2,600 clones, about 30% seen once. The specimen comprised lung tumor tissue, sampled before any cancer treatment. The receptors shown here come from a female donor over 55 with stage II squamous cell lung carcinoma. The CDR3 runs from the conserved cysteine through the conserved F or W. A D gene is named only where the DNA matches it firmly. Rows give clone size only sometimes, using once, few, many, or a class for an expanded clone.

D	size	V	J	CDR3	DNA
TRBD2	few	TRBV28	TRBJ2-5	CASSPSSGEIQETQYF	TGTGCCAGCAGCCCCTCTAGCGGGGAAATCCAAGAGACCCAGTACTTC
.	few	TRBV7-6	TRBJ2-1	CASSLAGSYNEQFF	TGTGCCAGCAGCTTGGCGGGATCCTACAATGAGCAGTTCTTC
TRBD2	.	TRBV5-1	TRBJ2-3	CASSPRTSGYTDTQYF	TGCGCCAGCAGTCCTCGGACTAGCGGGTACACAGATACGCAGTATTTT
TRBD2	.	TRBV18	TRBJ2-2	CASSPQGGPTGELFF	TGTGCCAGCTCACCACAGGGAGGGCCCACCGGGGAGCTGTTTTTT
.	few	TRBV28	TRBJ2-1	CASSAPLTNEQFF	TGTGCCAGCAGTGCCCCCTTGACTAATGAGCAGTTCTTC
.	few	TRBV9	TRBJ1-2	CASGETNYGYTF	TGTGCCAGCGGAGAAACCAACTATGGCTACACCTTC
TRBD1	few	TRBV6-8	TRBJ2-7	CASSLRQGGYYEQYF	TGTGCCAGCAGTCTTAGACAGGGGGGTTACTACGAGCAGTACTTC
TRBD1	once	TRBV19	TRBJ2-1	CASSSGQGVGINEQFF	TGTGCCAGTAGTTCCGGACAGGGAGTAGGTATAAATGAGCAGTTCTTC
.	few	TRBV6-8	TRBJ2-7	CASRVGSTYEQYF	TGTGCCAGCAGAGTTGGCAGTACCTACGAGCAGTACTTC
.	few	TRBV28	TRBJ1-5	CASSLNGRGSNQPQHF	TGTGCCAGCAGTTTAAACGGTAGGGGTTCCAATCAGCCCCAGCATTTT
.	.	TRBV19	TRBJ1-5	CASSSDSLNQPQHF	TGTGCCAGTAGTAGCGACAGCCTCAATCAGCCCCAGCATTTT
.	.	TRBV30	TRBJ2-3	CAWSVGGSTDTQYF	TGTGCCTGGAGTGTTGGCGGGAGCACAGATACGCAGTATTTT
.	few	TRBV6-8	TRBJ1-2	CASRENSIVYGYTF	TGTGCCAGCAGAGAAAACAGCATAGTCTATGGCTACACCTTC
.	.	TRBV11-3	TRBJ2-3	CASSWDSVGFDADTQYF	TGTGCCAGCAGCTGGGACTCAGTGGGCTTTGATGCGGATACGCAGTATTTT
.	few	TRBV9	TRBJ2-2	CASSVGGTDTGELFF	TGTGCCAGCAGCGTTGGCGGGACCGACACCGGGGAGCTGTTTTTT
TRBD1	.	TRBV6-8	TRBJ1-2	CASSPDRGYGYTF	TGTGCCAGCAGCCCAGACAGGGGATATGGCTACACCTTC
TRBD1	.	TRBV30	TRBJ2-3	CAWLLTGDTQYF	TGTGCCTGGTTGTTGACAGGGGATACGCAGTATTTT
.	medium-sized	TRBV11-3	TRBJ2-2	CASSLGGHLSNTGELFF	TGTGCCAGCAGCTTAGGTGGGCATCTTTCTAACACCGGGGAGCTGTTTTTT
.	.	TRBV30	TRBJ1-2	CAWRGVNGYTF	TGTGCCTGGAGGGGGGTGAATGGCTACACCTTC
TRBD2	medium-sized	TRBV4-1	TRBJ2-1	CASSQAGGGGEQFF	TGCGCCAGCAGCCAAGCGGGCGGGGGAGGTGAGCAGTTCTTC
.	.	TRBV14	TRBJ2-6	CASSPGVGVSGANVLTF	TGTGCCAGCAGCCCGGGCGTCGGGGTCTCTGGGGCCAACGTCCTGACTTTC
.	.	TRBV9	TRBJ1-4	CASSVGAARDEKLFF	TGTGCCAGCAGCGTAGGGGCAGCTCGGGATGAAAAACTGTTTTTT
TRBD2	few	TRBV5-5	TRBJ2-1	CASSRLAGAGNEQFF	TGTGCCAGCAGCCGTCTAGCGGGGGCCGGAAATGAGCAGTTCTTC
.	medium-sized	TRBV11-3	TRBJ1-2	CASSLGQRGDGYTF	TGTGCCAGCAGCTTAGGACAGCGAGGAGATGGCTACACCTTC
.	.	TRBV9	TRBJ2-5	CASSGFGAIETQYF	TGTGCCAGCAGCGGCTTCGGGGCCATTGAGACCCAGTACTTC
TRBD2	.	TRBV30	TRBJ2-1	CAWSEGTSGYNEQFF	TGTGCCTGGAGTGAAGGGACTAGCGGCTACAATGAGCAGTTCTTC
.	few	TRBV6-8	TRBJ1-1	CASREDHTEAFF	TGTGCCAGCAGAGAAGATCACACTGAAGCTTTCTTT
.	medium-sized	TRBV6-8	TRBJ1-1	CASRSGQMNTEAFF	TGTGCCAGCAGGTCGGGACAAATGAACACTGAAGCTTTCTTT
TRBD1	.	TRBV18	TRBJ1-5	CASSLSRDSHQPQHF	TGTGCCAGCTCGCTCTCCCGGGACAGCCATCAGCCCCAGCATTTT
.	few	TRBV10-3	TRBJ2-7	CASGKAGLYEQYF	TGTGCCAGCGGGAAGGCAGGGCTCTACGAGCAGTACTTC
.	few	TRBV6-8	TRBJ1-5	CASSTTVSNQPQHF	TGTGCCAGCAGTACAACAGTTAGCAATCAGCCCCAGCATTTT
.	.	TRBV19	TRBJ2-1	CASSTYLSVPRGNEQFF	TGTGCCAGTAGTACTTACTTAAGCGTCCCGCGCGGGAATGAGCAGTTCTTC
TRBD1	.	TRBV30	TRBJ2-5	CAWSGPWTGGQETQYF	TGTGCCTGGAGTGGCCCCTGGACAGGGGGACAGGAGACCCAGTACTTC
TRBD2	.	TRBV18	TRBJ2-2	CASSPKSRGTGELFF	TGTGCCAGCTCACCTAAGTCGCGGGGGACCGGGGAGCTGTTTTTT
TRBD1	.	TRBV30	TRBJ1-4	CAWSSGTGNEKLFF	TGTGCCTGGAGCTCCGGGACAGGGAATGAAAAACTGTTTTTT
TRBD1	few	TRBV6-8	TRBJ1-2	CASSISDREGGYTF	TGTGCCAGCAGTATTTCCGACAGGGAGGGCGGCTACACCTTC
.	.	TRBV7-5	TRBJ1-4	CASSYGTRNEKLFF	TGTGCCAGCAGCTACGGGACGAGGAACGAAAAACTGTTTTTT
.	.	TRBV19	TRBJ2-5	CASSLSSRETQYF	TGTGCCAGTAGTCTCTCGAGTCGGGAGACCCAGTACTTC
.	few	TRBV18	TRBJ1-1	CASSLIQNTEAFF	TGTGCCAGCTCACTTATCCAGAACACTGAAGCTTTCTTT
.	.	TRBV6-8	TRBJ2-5	CASSSTSLETQYF	TGTGCCAGCAGTTCCACCTCCCTAGAGACCCAGTACTTC
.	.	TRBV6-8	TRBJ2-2	CASSANPANTGELFF	TGTGCCAGCTCTGCGAACCCAGCGAACACCGGGGAGCTGTTTTTT
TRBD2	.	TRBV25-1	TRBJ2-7	CASSETGGPSYEQYF	TGTGCCAGCAGTGAAACGGGAGGCCCGTCCTACGAGCAGTACTTC
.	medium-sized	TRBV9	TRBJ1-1	CASSEPKMNTEAFF	TGTGCCAGCAGTGAACCAAAGATGAACACTGAAGCTTTCTTT
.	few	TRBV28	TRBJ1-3	CASSPWGEPAGNTIYF	TGTGCCAGCAGTCCATGGGGGGAGCCGGCCGGAAACACCATATATTTT
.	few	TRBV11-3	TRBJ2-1	CASSPTSNPYNEQFF	TGTGCCAGCAGCCCTACAAGCAACCCTTACAATGAGCAGTTCTTC
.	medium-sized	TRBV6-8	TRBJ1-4	CASTRLGAEKLFF	TGTGCCAGCACACGCCTCGGGGCCGAAAAACTGTTTTTT
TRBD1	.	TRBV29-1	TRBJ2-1	CSVEYRTGVRNEQFF	TGCAGCGTTGAATATAGGACAGGGGTCCGCAATGAGCAGTTCTTC
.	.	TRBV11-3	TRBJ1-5	CASSLGGGLSNQPQHF	TGTGCCAGCAGCTTGGGGGGAGGGCTTAGCAATCAGCCCCAGCATTTT
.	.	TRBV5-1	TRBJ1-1	CASSLGGSDTEAFF	TGCGCCAGCAGCTTAGGAGGGTCGGACACTGAAGCTTTCTTT
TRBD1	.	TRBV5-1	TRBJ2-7	CASSTGQSMVYEQYF	TGCGCCAGCAGCACGGGACAGTCTATGGTCTACGAGCAGTACTTC
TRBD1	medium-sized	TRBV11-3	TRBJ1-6	CASSQQMGTGNSPLHF	TGTGCCAGCAGCCAACAGATGGGGACAGGGAATTCACCCCTCCACTTT